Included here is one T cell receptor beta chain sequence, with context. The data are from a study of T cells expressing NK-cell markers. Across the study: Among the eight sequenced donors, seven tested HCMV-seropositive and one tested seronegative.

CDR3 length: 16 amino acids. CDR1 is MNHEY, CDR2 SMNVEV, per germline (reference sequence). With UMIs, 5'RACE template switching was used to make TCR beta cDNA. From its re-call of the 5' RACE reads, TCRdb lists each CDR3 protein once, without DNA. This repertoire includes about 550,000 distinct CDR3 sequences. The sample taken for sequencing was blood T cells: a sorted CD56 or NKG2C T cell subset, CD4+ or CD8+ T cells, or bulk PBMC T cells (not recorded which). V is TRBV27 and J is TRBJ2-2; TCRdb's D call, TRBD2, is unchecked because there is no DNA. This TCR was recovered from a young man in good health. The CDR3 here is CASSLLVEVNTGELFF.